This TCR beta chain was profiled in a study of technical replicates of blood from a handful of donors. Repertoires were generated with immunoSEQ multiplex PCR, while TCRdb's copy carries only in-frame clones and drops some. The sample shows approximately 78,000 clones, roughly 96% of them seen only once. The CDR3 contains 15 residues. Germline loops: CDR1 SGHAT, CDR2 FQDESV (reference sequence). Deletions cut 1 base from V and 0 bases from J, with 10 bases between. The sequenced sample consisted of T cells isolated from PBMCs. The TCR was taken from a human donor in good health. V and J are TRBV11-1 and TRBJ2-7; a weak D match, TRBD2 (6 bases). The CDR3 region is CASSLGGTDSYEQYF. For the CDR3, the DNA is TGTGCCAGCAGCTTAGGAGGGACTGACTCCTACGAGCAGTACTTC.